The 26 T cell receptor beta chains presented below share a single source sample, sequenced in a study of blood T cell repertoires in COVID-19. Only in-frame clones appear in the TCRdb table, and some are missing; sequencing was by immunoSEQ multiplex PCR. Among 300,000 or so clones listed, about 90% were seen once. The sequenced sample consisted of peripheral blood. The receptors here all came from a woman aged 40 to 50 who had recovered from COVID-19.

As DNA, the CDR3 is TGTGCCAGCAGCGCCGACAGGGGGCGAAACGAGCAGTACTTC. Its translation is CASSADRGRNEQYF. The chain carries TRBV7-2 and TRBJ2-7; 10 bases are shared with TRBD1. Unmatched junction bases numbered 6, after V lost 5 bases and J lost 5 bases. Germline values: CDR1 SGHTA, CDR2 FQGNSA. This CDR3 contains 14 residues.

This clone was found once. The V and J genes are TRBV29-1 and TRBJ1-1; 9 bases are shared with TRBD1. The CDR3 contains 12 residues. Trimming removed 6 bases from V and 3 bases from J; junction bases left unmatched: 2. Germline CDR1 reads SQVTM; CDR2 reads ANQGSEA. The CDR3 coding sequence is TGCAGCGTGCGGACAGGGGACACTGAAGCTTTCTTT. This sequence encodes CSVRTGDTEAFF.

The chain combines TRBV9 with TRBJ2-2, with D unresolved. The V gene lost 0 bases and the J gene lost 6 bases, with 3 bases spanning the gap. This CDR3 contains 12 residues. Germline V CDR1 and CDR2: SGDLS, YYNGEE. The CDR3 bases are TGTGCCAGCAGCGTAGTCGCCGGGGAGCTGTTTTTT. Amino acids: CASSVVAGELFF. Combining the CDR3 with reference TRBV9 and TRBJ2-2 gives the whole variable domain DSGVTQTPKHLITATGQRVTLRCSPRSGDLSVYWYQQSLDQGLQFLIQYYNGEERAKGNILERFSAQQFPDLHSELNLSSLELGDSALYFCASSVVAGELFFGEGSRLTVL.

The chain uses TRBV5-1 and TRBJ2-2; no definite D call. With 0 bases removed from V and 1 base from J, the gap between germline ends came to 7 bases. The germline V gene has CDR1 SGHRS and CDR2 YFSETQ. This CDR3 is built from 15 residues. The CDR3 DNA follows: TGCGCCAGCAGCTTGGATCACAGGAACACCGGGGAGCTGTTTTTT. It yields the protein CASSLDHRNTGELFF. The full variable domain, its missing parts supplied by reference TRBV5-1 and TRBJ2-2, is KAGVTQTPRYLIKTRGQQVTLSCSPISGHRSVSWYQQTPGQGLQFLFEYFSETQRNKGNFPGRFSGRQFSNSRSEMNVSTLELGDSALYLCASSLDHRNTGELFFGEGSRLTVL.

The rearrangement uses TRBV7-3 and TRBJ1-1; possibly TRBD1 for D (5 bases). This CDR3 has 16 amino acids. Trimming left V 3 bases short and J 0 bases short, with 14 bases between. Per germline, CDR1 SGHTA and CDR2 FQGTGA. CDR3 bases: TGTGCCAGCAGCTTGAGCATTGGCAGGGTGAACACTGAAGCTTTCTTT. Translation: CASSLSIGRVNTEAFF. Full variable domain (remainder filled in from reference TRBV7-3 and TRBJ1-1): GAGVSQTPSNKVTEKGKYVELRCDPISGHTALYWYRQSLGQGPEFLIYFQGTGAADDSGLPNDRFFAVRPEGSVSTLKIQRTERGDSAVYLCASSLSIGRVNTEAFFGQGTRLTVV.

This rearrangement joins TRBV28 to TRBJ2-5, with 10 bases fitting TRBD2. Losses at the gene ends were 4 bases for V and 4 bases for J; bases not matched to a gene: 12. Looked up from germline, CDR1 is MDHEN and CDR2 is SYDVKM. The CDR3 has 17 amino acids. This chain's CDR3 is CASSSPSGGPIGETQYF. DNA for the CDR3: TGTGCCAGCAGTTCCCCTAGCGGGGGCCCCATCGGAGAGACCCAGTACTTC.

In its sample, this clone was seen once. The rearrangement uses TRBV6-1 and TRBJ2-1; 8 positions agree with TRBD2. Germline V gene data show CDR1 as MNHNS and CDR2 as SASEGT. This CDR3 region has 16 residues. The J segment lost 2 bases and the V segment lost 2 bases, leaving 5 bases of the junction unmatched. This chain's CDR3 is CASSEYPGGTYNEQFF. CDR3 sequence (DNA): TGTGCCAGCAGTGAATACCCGGGGGGGACCTACAATGAGCAGTTCTTC.

The chain uses TRBV29-1 and TRBJ2-4; 8 nucleotides match TRBD1. CDR3 size: 13 residues. Trimming removed 0 bases from V and 11 bases from J; junction bases left unmatched: 6. The germline V gene has CDR1 SQVTM and CDR2 ANQGSEA. The CDR3 DNA sequence: TGCAGCGTTGAAGATCACGGACAGGGCCTTCAGTACTTC. Its translation: CSVEDHGQGLQYF.

As to this clone: The germline gene is not matched at one end of the junction; a read error may be the cause. The V and J genes are TRBV5-6 and TRBJ1-6, with D perhaps TRBD1 (5 bases). Germline CDR1 SGHDT, CDR2 YYEEEE. This CDR3 is 12 amino acids long. The DNA for the CDR3 is TGTGCCAGCAGCTTCGGGGGGGTCCCTCTGTACTTT. Translating it yields CASSFGGVPLYF.

The chain is built from TRBV5-5 and TRBJ2-7; D unclear. The CDR3 covers 13 residues. V was pared by 0 bases and J by 3 bases, with 7 bases between. Germline values: CDR1 SGHKS, CDR2 YYEKEE (reference sequence). This CDR3 is CASSLDSFYEQYF. CDR3 nucleotides: TGTGCCAGCAGCTTGGACAGTTTCTACGAGCAGTACTTC.

This clone appeared a single time. This chain joins TRBV9 and TRBJ1-1; D gene uncertain. V was cut by 0 bases and J by 0 bases, with 9 bases left in between. This CDR3 comprises 15 residues. Looked up from germline, CDR1 is SGDLS and CDR2 is YYNGEE. DNA for the CDR3: TGTGCCAGCAGCGTAGCTCGAGACATGAACACTGAAGCTTTCTTT. Translating gives CASSVARDMNTEAFF.

V and J are TRBV11-2 and TRBJ1-2, with D unclear. Between the trimmed V and J ends, which lost 0 bases and 4 bases, there was a span of 9 bases. The length of the CDR3 is 14 residues. CDR1 and CDR2 from the germline V gene are SGHAT and FQNNGV. The CDR3 DNA is TGTGCCAGCAGCTTAGATGGCATCCTCTATGGCTACACCTTC. It specifies CASSLDGILYGYTF.

V is TRBV18 and J is TRBJ1-5; a possible D gene is TRBD1 (6 bases). Trimming removed 6 bases from V and 4 bases from J, with 19 bases in between. Germline assignment: CDR1 KGHSH and CDR2 LQKENI. There are 16 residues in the CDR3. The CDR3 loop reads CASSTGSRAANQPQHF. The CDR3, as DNA: TGTGCCAGCTCCACAGGGTCGAGGGCCGCTAATCAGCCCCAGCATTTT.

This chain connects TRBV9 to TRBJ1-1; 7 bases fit TRBD1. Trimming at V came to 4 bases and at J to 5 bases, leaving 11 bases not matched to a gene. This CDR3 region has 15 residues. Germline CDR1 is SGDLS and CDR2 is YYNGEE. CDR3 nucleotides: TGTGCCAGCAGCCCACGGACAGGTCGGCGGACTGAAGCTTTCTTT. Its translation is CASSPRTGRRTEAFF.

This clone was picked up a small number of times. The V call is TRBV27, the J call TRBJ2-7; maybe TRBD2 (5 bases). V lost 8 bases and J 7 bases, leaving 18 bases between the germline ends. Germline CDR1 reads MNHEY; CDR2 reads SMNVEV (reference sequence). The CDR3 loop spans 13 amino acids. CDR3 coding DNA: TGTGCCAGCTTATCGCCGGGGATTGGAGAGCAGTACTTC. Translated, it gives CASLSPGIGEQYF.

The J gene is TRBJ1-6, the V gene TRBV10-1, with a tentative D call TRBD1 (5 bases). V lost 6 bases to trimming and J lost 0 bases, with 15 bases between them. Germline CDR1 is WNHNN and CDR2 is SYGVQD (reference sequence). The length of the CDR3 is 17 residues. CDR3 nucleotides: TGCGCCAGCAGCAACCGGGACGGGAGCTCCTATAATTCACCCCTCCACTTT. Translating it yields CASSNRDGSSYNSPLHF.

The chain has TRBV18 and TRBJ2-3; D unclear. The CDR3 runs 13 residues. The germline CDR1 and CDR2 sequences are KGHSH and LQKENI. V dropped 9 bases and J dropped 1 base, with 11 bases sitting between them. DNA of the CDR3: TGTGCCAGTTTGGGCAGACGCACAGATACGCAGTATTTT. Amino acids: CASLGRRTDTQYF.

This rearrangement joins TRBV14 to TRBJ2-4, with 11 positions matching TRBD1. The germline V gene encodes CDR1 SGHDN and CDR2 FVKESK. The junction had 7 bases not matched to a gene; V was cut back by 4 bases and J by 8 bases. The CDR3 consists of 15 residues. CDR3 coding DNA: TGTGCCAGCAGCCCTAGGACAGGGGGCGCGGACATTCAGTACTTC. Translation gives CASSPRTGGADIQYF.

The rearrangement joins TRBV7-9 to TRBJ2-7; unclear D gene. The CDR3 consists of 14 residues. Germline CDR1 is SEHNR and CDR2 is FQNEAQ (reference sequence). Between the trimmed V and J ends, which lost 1 base and 3 bases, there was a span of 10 bases. The CDR3 is CASSLGQVIYEQYF. In DNA, the CDR3 is TGTGCCAGCAGCTTAGGGCAGGTGATCTACGAGCAGTACTTC.

The chain couples TRBV7-9 to TRBJ2-2, with TRBD1 matching 7 bases. Germline values: CDR1 SEHNR, CDR2 FQNEAQ (reference sequence). CDR3 length: 15 amino acids. V was pared by 5 bases and J by 2 bases, with 5 bases of the junction left unmatched. For the CDR3, the DNA is TGTGCCAGCAGCCGGACAGGTTACAACACCGGGGAGCTGTTTTTT. It is translated as CASSRTGYNTGELFF.

The V and J genes are TRBV9 and TRBJ2-3, with 8 positions matching TRBD1. Looked up from germline, CDR1 is SGDLS and CDR2 is YYNGEE. This CDR3 has 15 residues. V lost 3 bases to trimming and J lost 3 bases; unmatched junction nucleotides: 6. CDR3: CASSDRTGPTDTQYF. The CDR3 bases are TGTGCCAGCAGCGACCGGACAGGGCCAACAGATACGCAGTATTTT.

The V and J genes are TRBV5-1 and TRBJ1-1; no clear D gene. CDR3 length: 14 residues. V was shortened by 3 bases and J by 3 bases, with 12 bases between the two germline ends. Germline CDR1 and CDR2: SGHRS and YFSETQ. The CDR3 DNA follows: TGCGCCAGCAGCTCCAGGATACTCGACACTGAAGCTTTCTTT. It is translated as CASSSRILDTEAFF.

The V and J genes are TRBV9 and TRBJ2-2, with D perhaps matching TRBD1 (6 bases). The CDR3 runs to 13 residues. V lost 2 bases, J lost 6 bases, and 8 bases lay in between. Germline CDR1 reads SGDLS; CDR2 reads YYNGEE. The CDR3 region is CASSVTGSGELFF. The CDR3 DNA sequence: TGTGCCAGCAGCGTGACAGGTTCCGGGGAGCTGTTTTTT.

The rearrangement joins TRBV6-5 to TRBJ2-4; a weak D match, TRBD2 (6 bases). CDR3 length: 14 amino acids. Germline V gene sequence: CDR1 MNHEY, CDR2 SVGAGI. V was pared by 4 bases and J by 9 bases, with 16 bases between. The DNA of the CDR3 is TGTGCCAGCAGTTCCGGGCTAGCGCACCGCATTCAGTACTTC. It encodes CASSSGLAHRIQYF.

V is TRBV29-1 and J is TRBJ1-2, with 7 bases matching TRBD1. The V gene end was trimmed by 1 base and the J gene end by 2 bases; junction bases not matched to a gene: 4. The CDR3 loop spans 14 amino acids. Germline CDR1 and CDR2: SQVTM and ANQGSEA. CDR3 protein: CSVEGPRGNYGYTF. The CDR3 nucleotides are TGCAGCGTTGAAGGTCCCAGGGGGAACTATGGCTACACCTTC. Variable domain in full (rest from reference TRBV29-1 and TRBJ1-2): SAVISQKPSRDICQRGTSLTIQCQVDSQVTMMFWYRQQPGQSLTLIATANQGSEATYESGFVIDKFPISRPNLTFSTLTVSNMSPEDSSIYLCSVEGPRGNYGYTFGSGTRLTVV.

The chain couples TRBV19 to TRBJ1-2; 9 nucleotides agree with TRBD1. The V gene end was trimmed by 5 bases and the J gene end by 5 bases; junction bases not matched to a gene: 15. The CDR3 is 17 residues long. Germline CDR1 LNHDA, CDR2 SQIVND (reference sequence). The CDR3 reads CASSSAPTQGARYGYTF. The DNA of the CDR3 is TGTGCCAGTAGTTCGGCCCCTACACAGGGGGCAAGATATGGCTACACCTTC.